The rows below give T cell receptor beta chains drawn from one sample of a study of control samples from healthy donors and cancer patients. Generated by immunoSEQ multiplex PCR, the TCRdb table keeps only in-frame clones and is missing some. This sample carries about 250,000 clones, about four fifths of them seen once, and the ten largest clones take roughly 14%. What was sequenced was PBMCs. These receptors were obtained from a woman aged 55 to 70 with lung cancer. Both conserved end residues are part of each CDR3. D genes are given only for firm matches. Size is omitted from some rows. Given values are once, few, many or a class for expanded clones.

TRBJ2-7 | TRBV5-1 | TRBD2 | 16 | NA | CASSLQLAGGPGEQYF | TGCGCCAGCAGCTTGCAGCTAGCGGGAGGGCCGGGCGAGCAGTACTTC
TRBJ2-2 | TRBV7-3 | TRBD2 | 16 | NA | CASSPGTSGGVGELFF | TGTGCCAGCAGCCCCGGGACTAGCGGGGGGGTCGGGGAGCTGTTTTTT
TRBJ1-1 | TRBV18 | TRBD1 | 13 | once | CASSEQGASKAFF | TGTGCCAGCTCAGAACAGGGGGCGTCTAAAGCTTTCTTT
TRBJ1-3 | TRBV7-9 | NA | 13 | NA | CAFPTVSGNTIYF | TGTGCCTTCCCGACGGTCTCTGGAAACACCATATATTTT
TRBJ2-7 | TRBV5-5 | TRBD1 | 15 | NA | CASSSKQGSSYEQYF | TGTGCCAGCAGCTCTAAACAGGGGAGCTCCTACGAGCAGTACTTC
TRBJ2-1 | TRBV6-1 | TRBD1 | 15 | few | CASSETGASYNEQFF | TGTGCCAGCAGTGAAACAGGGGCCTCCTACAATGAGCAGTTCTTC
TRBJ2-7 | TRBV7-2 | TRBD1 | 14 | NA | CASSLGGQPYEQYF | TGTGCCAGCAGCTTAGGGGGACAGCCTTACGAGCAGTACTTC
TRBJ1-1 | TRBV6-1 | TRBD1 | 15 | NA | CASWDRGLGNTEAFF | TGTGCCAGCTGGGACAGGGGGCTGGGGAACACTGAAGCTTTCTTT
TRBJ2-2 | TRBV7-2 | TRBD2 | 14 | NA | CASSLATSAGGLFF | TGTGCCAGCAGCTTAGCGACTAGCGCGGGGGGCCTGTTTTTT
TRBJ2-1 | TRBV28 | TRBD2 | 17 | NA | CASSFPNSGGARNEQFF | TGTGCCAGCAGTTTCCCTAATAGCGGGGGGGCGAGAAATGAGCAGTTCTTC
TRBJ1-1 | TRBV12-3/TRBV12-4 | NA | 13 | NA | CASQGLSNTEAFF | TGTGCCAGCCAGGGACTTTCGAACACTGAAGCTTTCTTT
TRBJ2-2 | TRBV5-1 | TRBD2 | 14 | NA | CASAGTSGTGELFF | TGCGCCAGCGCCGGGACTAGTGGGACCGGGGAGCTGTTTTTT
TRBJ2-1 | TRBV19 | NA | 9 | NA | CAPTPEQFF | TGTGCCCCCACCCCAGAGCAGTTCTTC
TRBJ1-3 | TRBV3-1/TRBV3-2 | NA | 15 | NA | CASSRARGTGNTIYF | TGTGCCAGCAGCCGGGCGCGGGGAACTGGAAACACCATATATTTT
TRBJ2-7 | TRBV5-1 | TRBD2 | 15 | NA | CASSLVSGSSYEQYF | TGCGCCAGCAGCTTGGTAAGCGGGAGCTCCTACGAGCAGTACTTC
TRBJ1-4 | TRBV4-1 | TRBD1 | 15 | NA | CASSQVGQSNEKLFF | TGCGCCAGCAGCCAAGTGGGACAGTCTAATGAAAAACTGTTTTTT
TRBJ2-7 | TRBV2 | TRBD2 | 13 | NA | CASSARLAGEKYF | TGTGCCAGCAGTGCCCGACTAGCGGGGGAGAAGTACTTC
TRBJ2-1 | TRBV6-5 | NA | 14 | NA | CASTPPGSYNEQFF | TGTGCCAGCACTCCTCCGGGGTCCTACAATGAGCAGTTCTTC
TRBJ1-6 | TRBV6-5 | NA | 14 | few | CASNLQGEDSPLHF | TGTGCCAGCAACCTACAGGGCGAAGATTCACCCCTCCACTTT
TRBJ2-7 | TRBV25-1 | NA | 14 | NA | CASSGLSVGYEQYF | TGTGCCAGCAGTGGCCTTAGCGTGGGGTACGAGCAGTACTTC
TRBJ2-5 | TRBV3-1/TRBV3-2 | TRBD2 | 14 | once | CATKTSGGQETQYF | TGTGCCACCAAGACTAGCGGGGGCCAAGAGACCCAGTACTTC
TRBJ1-6 | TRBV5-1 | NA | 16 | NA | CASSLGGGGAGSPLHF | TGCGCCAGCAGCTTGGGTGGCGGGGGGGCAGGATCACCCCTCCACTTT
TRBJ1-3 | TRBV7-3 | NA | 15 | NA | CASSLSPGSGNTIYF | TGTGCCAGCAGCTTAAGTCCAGGCTCTGGAAACACCATATATTTT
TRBJ1-5 | TRBV5-1 | NA | 14 | few | CASSPGNSNQPQHF | TGCGCCAGCAGCCCAGGGAATAGCAATCAGCCCCAGCATTTT
TRBJ2-5 | TRBV4-2 | NA | 14 | NA | CASSQQGSGETQYF | TGTGCCAGCAGCCAACAGGGGTCCGGAGAGACCCAGTACTTC
TRBJ1-2 | TRBV7-6 | NA | 14 | NA | CASSPPGVGYGYTF | TGTGCCAGCAGCCCACCGGGGGTGGGGTATGGCTACACCTTC
TRBJ1-3 | TRBV29-1 | NA | 15 | once | CSVYGPSPGGNTIYF | TGCAGCGTATATGGGCCGTCCCCTGGAGGAAACACCATATATTTT
TRBJ1-1 | TRBV5-6 | NA | 17 | NA | CASSLVGDGTPGGGAFF | TGTGCCAGCAGCTTGGTGGGAGACGGGACACCGGGGGGCGGAGCTTTCTTT
TRBJ1-1 | TRBV5-1 | NA | 12 | NA | CASQGGNTEAFF | TGCGCCAGCCAGGGAGGGAACACTGAAGCTTTCTTT
TRBJ2-3 | TRBV25-1 | NA | 14 | NA | CASSYGGPTDTQYF | TGTGCCAGCAGCTATGGAGGGCCTACAGATACGCAGTATTTT
TRBJ2-3 | TRBV7-3 | TRBD2 | 14 | NA | CASSFAGAGDTQYF | TGTGCCAGCAGCTTTGCGGGAGCTGGGGATACGCAGTATTTT
TRBJ1-2 | TRBV9 | NA | 15 | NA | CASSARAGQLYGYTF | TGTGCCAGCAGCGCCCGAGCCGGACAGCTCTATGGCTACACCTTC
TRBJ1-1 | TRBV6-5 | NA | 13 | once | CASRDSLIAEAFF | TGTGCCAGCAGGGATAGTTTGATCGCTGAAGCTTTCTTT